Following are 21 T cell receptor beta chains from one sample sequenced in a study of blood T cell repertoires in COVID-19. Libraries were prepared by immunoSEQ multiplex PCR; TCRdb keeps only in-frame clonotypes and omits some of them. This table holds 35,000 to 50,000 clones, roughly 87% found once. Sequences were obtained from peripheral blood. Every receptor here comes from a man aged 65 to 79 with active COVID-19.

This clone came up once. The V and J genes are TRBV7-3 and TRBJ2-1, with TRBD2 identical over 8 bases. Germline CDR1 reads SGHTA; CDR2 reads FQGTGA. Losses at the gene ends were 5 bases for V and 2 bases for J; bases not matched to a gene: 5. This CDR3 is 15 amino acids long. CDR3 sequence reads: CASSPAGGPYNEQFF. CDR3 in DNA: TGTGCCAGCAGCCCTGCGGGGGGTCCCTACAATGAGCAGTTCTTC.

This rearrangement joins TRBV29-1 to TRBJ2-7; 9 positions match TRBD1. V shed 6 bases, J shed 5 bases, and the junction held 5 bases outside the gene matches. Germline V gene lookup returns CDR1 SQVTM and CDR2 ANQGSEA. This CDR3 comprises 12 residues. This chain's CDR3 is CSVGQGRNEQYF. The CDR3 DNA reads as TGCAGCGTAGGACAGGGGCGTAACGAGCAGTACTTC.

The V and J genes are TRBV9 and TRBJ2-5; no definite D call. CDR1 and CDR2 from the germline V gene are SGDLS and YYNGEE. The CDR3 is made up of 12 amino acids. The V end lost 3 bases, the J end lost 5 bases, and 8 bases lay between the germline ends. In DNA form, the CDR3 reads TGTGCCAGCAGCGGTCTCAGGGAGACCCAGTACTTC. Protein sequence: CASSGLRETQYF.

This clone was seen just once. The chain has TRBV5-1 and TRBJ2-5; D is perhaps TRBD1 (6 bases). With 3 bases removed from V and 0 bases from J, the gap between germline ends came to 9 bases. The CDR3 extends over 14 amino acids. From germline, CDR1 is SGHRS and CDR2 YFSETQ. CDR3: CASSSGANQETQYF. CDR3 nucleotide sequence: TGCGCCAGCAGCTCAGGGGCTAACCAAGAGACCCAGTACTTC.

This clone was recorded once. V and J are TRBV3-1 (or the pseudogene TRBV3-2) and TRBJ2-2; D not resolved. The length of the CDR3 is 14 residues. The V gene's germline CDR1 is LGHDT and CDR2 YNNKEL (reference sequence). V lost 2 bases and J lost 1, with 5 bases in between. The chain's CDR3 is CASSQRQNTGELFF. The CDR3 DNA is TGTGCCAGCAGCCAACGACAGAACACCGGGGAGCTGTTTTTT.

The chain couples TRBV11-2 to TRBJ2-5; 15 nucleotides line up with TRBD2. The germline V gene encodes CDR1 SGHAT and CDR2 FQNNGV. The CDR3 totals 16 residues. V lost 5 bases and J lost 4; bases outside the gene matches: 5. The CDR3 nucleotides read TGTGCCAGCAGCCCTCAGGGACTAGCGGGAGGAGAGACCCAGTACTTC. This encodes CASSPQGLAGGETQYF.

The rearrangement links TRBV7-2 to TRBJ1-3; possible D gene TRBD1, 6 bases. Germline V gene lookup returns CDR1 SGHTA and CDR2 FQGNSA. The V and J ends lost 5 bases and 0 bases respectively, with 14 bases between them. The CDR3 extends over 16 amino acids. This CDR3 is CASSRQGIDSGNTIYF. The CDR3 nucleotides read TGTGCCAGCAGCCGGCAGGGGATTGACTCTGGAAACACCATATATTTT.

This chain uses TRBV6-2 or TRBV6-3 with TRBJ2-2; D may be TRBD1 (5 bases). The CDR3 is 14 residues long. The V gene's germline CDR1 is MNHEY and CDR2 SVGEGT. V gave up 2 bases and J gave up 6 bases, with 10 bases separating them. The CDR3 sequence: CASSYVTGPGELFF. The CDR3 DNA reads TGTGCCAGCAGTTACGTAACAGGTCCCGGGGAGCTGTTTTTT.

The chain has TRBV19 and TRBJ2-2; D is perhaps TRBD1 (5 bases). Germline assignment: CDR1 LNHDA and CDR2 SQIVND (reference sequence). This CDR3 region has 15 residues. V lost 2 bases and J lost 0, with 7 bases in between. The CDR3 DNA follows: TGTGCCAGTAGTATAAGGGGTGCGAACACCGGGGAGCTGTTTTTT. This codes for CASSIRGANTGELFF.

This chain connects TRBV2 to TRBJ1-4, with 11 bases fitting TRBD1. Trimming took 8 bases from V and 5 from J; bases not matched to a gene: 1. This CDR3 has 13 amino acids. The germline CDR1 and CDR2 sequences are SNHLY and FYNNEI. The chain's CDR3 is CASGDRGNEKLFF. In DNA form, the CDR3 reads TGTGCCAGCGGGGACAGGGGGAATGAAAAACTGTTTTTT.

CDR3 residues: CASSLDTDRGLYEQYF. CDR3 DNA sequence: TGTGCCAGCAGCTTAGATACCGACAGGGGACTCTACGAGCAGTACTTC. The genes are TRBV11-2 and TRBJ2-7, with 8 nucleotides matching TRBD1. V trimming: 0 bases; J trimming: 3 bases; junction bases outside the gene matches: 7. From germline, CDR1 is SGHAT and CDR2 FQNNGV. The CDR3 is 16 amino acids. Based on the CDR3 plus reference TRBV11-2 and TRBJ2-7, the full variable domain is EAGVAQSPRYKIIEKRQSVAFWCNPISGHATLYWYQQILGQGPKLLIQFQNNGVVDDSQLPKDRFSAERLKGVDSTLKIQPAKLEDSAVYLCASSLDTDRGLYEQYFGPGTRLTVT.

The V and J genes are TRBV9 and TRBJ1-4; tentative D call: TRBD1 (5 bases). Trimming pared 4 bases from V and 0 bases from J, leaving 7 bases between. The germline CDR1 and CDR2 sequences are SGDLS and YYNGEE. The CDR3 length is 14 residues. The CDR3 protein is CASSQDTTNEKLFF. CDR3 in DNA: TGTGCCAGCAGCCAGGACACAACTAATGAAAAACTGTTTTTT.

This clone occurred once. This chain uses TRBV5-1 with TRBJ1-2, with 7 bases aligning to TRBD1. Losses at the gene ends were 4 bases for V and 4 bases for J; bases not matched to a gene: 10. CDR1 is SGHRS and CDR2 is YFSETQ in the germline V gene. The CDR3 runs to 15 residues. The DNA for the CDR3 is TGCGCCAGCAGCCTAATGCAGGGGGAAGGCTATGGCTACACCTTC. Protein: CASSLMQGEGYGYTF.

The rearrangement uses TRBV4-1 and TRBJ2-1; perhaps TRBD1 as D (6 bases). Germline V gives CDR1 MGHRA, CDR2 YSYEKL. The CDR3 is made up of 16 amino acids. With 2 bases removed from V and 4 bases from J, the gap between germline ends came to 15 bases. DNA for the CDR3: TGCGCCAGCAGCCAATCTGAACAGGGCCTATACAATGAGCAGTTCTTC. Translation: CASSQSEQGLYNEQFF.

As for this clone: Other DNA sequences in the same sample also yield this CDR3. V is TRBV10-3 and J is TRBJ2-3; 14 bases align to TRBD2. V gave up 5 bases and J gave up 2 bases; unmatched junction bases: 6. From germline, CDR1 is ENHRY and CDR2 SYGVKD. This CDR3 has 17 amino acids. The CDR3 DNA reads as TGTGCCATCAGTCGAGGGGGACTAGCGGGGGACACAGATACGCAGTATTTT. Residues: CAISRGGLAGDTDTQYF.

The chain links TRBV29-1 to TRBJ2-1; tentative D call: TRBD1 (6 bases). The germline V gene has CDR1 SQVTM and CDR2 ANQGSEA. The CDR3 is 12 amino acids. Trimming shortened V by 1 base and J by 10 bases, and 11 bases separated the two germline ends. The CDR3 DNA reads TGCAGCGTTGAAGTTCCCGGACAGGAGCAGTTCTTC. Amino acids: CSVEVPGQEQFF.

This chain links TRBV4-3 with TRBJ1-6; no reliable D call. V lost 2 bases, J lost 0 bases, and 8 bases lay in between. The V gene's germline CDR1 is LGHNA and CDR2 YSLEER. The CDR3 has 16 amino acids. The CDR3 sequence is CASSQLAGSYNSPLHF. In nucleotides, the CDR3 is TGCGCCAGCAGCCAACTAGCGGGCTCCTATAATTCACCCCTCCACTTT.

The chain joins TRBV4-2 to TRBJ1-1, with D possibly TRBD1 on 6 matching bases. This CDR3 is 14 amino acids long. Trimming stripped 4 bases from V and 5 bases from J, with 14 bases between. Germline CDR1 reads LGHNA; CDR2 reads YNFKEQ. The DNA for the CDR3 is TGTGCCAGCAGCCCGACAGGAAGGGGTACTGAAGCTTTCTTT. This codes for CASSPTGRGTEAFF.

V is TRBV10-1 and J is TRBJ2-3; TRBD2 matches 9 bases. The CDR3 length is 16 residues. The J segment lost 5 bases and the V segment lost 0 bases, leaving 6 bases of the junction unmatched. Per the germline V gene, CDR1 is WNHNN and CDR2 is SYGVQD (reference sequence). The CDR3 region is CASSESGGGARDTQYF. CDR3 nucleotides: TGCGCCAGCAGTGAGTCAGGCGGGGGGGCAAGAGATACGCAGTATTTT.

The J gene is TRBJ1-6, the V gene TRBV27; 8 nucleotides align to TRBD1. In germline, CDR1 is MNHEY, CDR2 SMNVEV (reference sequence). V dropped 6 bases and J dropped 3; count of bases not matched to a gene: 10. The CDR3 sequence is 17 residues long. The CDR3 spells CASRTKGQGYYNSPLHF. The CDR3 DNA reads as TGTGCCAGCAGGACCAAAGGACAGGGCTACTATAATTCACCCCTCCACTTT.

This clone was detected only once. The J gene is TRBJ1-3, the V gene TRBV3-1 (or the pseudogene TRBV3-2), with 8 bases identical to TRBD1. Unmatched junction bases numbered 14, after V lost 1 base and J lost 0 bases. There are 20 residues in the CDR3. The germline CDR1 and CDR2 sequences are LGHDT and YNNKEL (reference sequence). This CDR3 reads CASSQGLWSGQGDSGNTIYF. CDR3 coding DNA: TGTGCCAGCAGCCAAGGGTTGTGGTCAGGACAGGGTGACTCTGGAAACACCATATATTTT.